Here is one T cell receptor (beta chain) with its context. Its antigen is unknown. TCR beta CDR3 region amplification was performed from RNA transcripts. First-round RT-PCR with HTBI primers amplified the TCR CDR3 region. TCRdb fed the multiplex PCR reads into MiXCR, producing one record per CDR3 protein. The data contain 300,000 to 400,000 distinct CDR3 sequences, about 15% of them seen just once; the ten biggest clones take up roughly 9.6%. The data originate from a study of T cells in Graves' hyperthyroidism and ophthalmopathy. There are 14 residues in the CDR3. Germline V CDR1 and CDR2: SEHNR, FQNEAQ (reference sequence). With 5 bases clipped from V and 11 bases from J, the junction kept 9 bases outside the gene matches. General study results and limits: Expanded thyroid clonotypes (above 0.001) were mostly also found in blood.

No progression to ophthalmopathy during 18 months of follow-up defined stable disease. The sequenced material came from blood. The clonotype comes from a woman in her sixties or seventies with Graves' hyperthyroidism. V gene TRBV7-9 combines with J gene TRBJ2-2; TRBD1 aligns across 9 bases. The CDR3 region is CASSPGQGIVELFF. The CDR3 nucleotides read TGTGCCAGCAGCCCCGGACAGGGGATAGTAGAGCTGTTTTTT. Drawing the rest from reference TRBV7-9 and TRBJ2-2, the complete variable domain is DTGVSQNPRHKITKRGQNVTFRCDPISEHNRLYWYRQTLGQGPEFLTYFQNEAQLEKSRLLSDRFSAERPKGSFSTLEIQRTEQGDSAMYLCASSPGQGIVELFFGEGSRLTVL.